A single sample gave rise to the 10 T cell receptor beta chains below, sequenced in a study of cytomegalovirus exposure and HLA in healthy donors (dated by TCRdb to 2017 to 2019). Receptor amplification or capture employed the immunoSEQ multiplex PCR assay. For the multiplex PCR, a mixture combining 60 forward primers for TCR Vbeta segments and 13 reverse primers for TCR Jbeta segments was used. In TCRdb, the immuneACCESS table is reduced to in-frame sequences with V and J assigned. These tables do not hold every clone; where another copy was compared, an unresolved V gene accounts for under half, and the others remain unexplained. This sample gives about 130,000 clones in total; around 80% of them show up just once. The top ten hold approximately 1.2% of the sample. The sequenced sample was PBMCs. Receptors originate from a female donor in good health and CMV-seronegative.

The V gene is TRBV9, the J gene TRBJ2-3, with TRBD2 identical over 9 bases. Germline V lookup: CDR1 SGDLS, CDR2 YYNGEE. The CDR3 length is 18 residues. With 3 bases clipped from V and 1 base from J, the junction kept 12 bases outside the gene matches. The CDR3 region has the DNA TGTGCCAGCAGCGAGAGAGGCGTTGCGGGGGGGGGCACAGATACGCAGTATTTT. Translation gives CASSERGVAGGGTDTQYF.

The chain couples TRBV5-6 to TRBJ2-7; D remains unclear. There are 14 residues in the CDR3. V dropped 0 bases and J dropped 6 bases, with 13 bases sitting between them. Germline CDR1 reads SGHDT; CDR2 reads YYEEEE. The CDR3 DNA is TGTGCCAGCAGCTTGGGGAGTTTGGTGCTCGAGCAGTACTTC. It is translated as CASSLGSLVLEQYF.

This clone showed up just a few times. The V call is TRBV6-5, the J call TRBJ2-7; 8 bases match TRBD1. The CDR3 covers 15 residues. Germline values: CDR1 MNHEY, CDR2 SVGAGI. The junction had 5 bases not matched to a gene; V was cut back by 2 bases and J by 2 bases. The DNA of the CDR3 is TGTGCCAGCAGTTACGACAGACAGGGGACCTACGAGCAGTACTTC. Protein product: CASSYDRQGTYEQYF.

The chain employs TRBV5-1 and TRBJ2-7, with 14 bases fitting TRBD2. The germline V gene encodes CDR1 SGHRS and CDR2 YFSETQ. The CDR3 length is 16 residues. V was pared by 0 bases and J by 2 bases, with 1 base of the junction left unmatched. This CDR3 reads CASSLGGLAGAYEQYF. CDR3 bases: TGCGCCAGCAGCTTGGGGGGACTAGCGGGAGCCTACGAGCAGTACTTC.

V usage is TRBV5-1 and J usage is TRBJ1-1; D remains unclear. V was cut by 4 bases and J by 0 bases, with 16 bases left in between. The CDR3 extends over 16 amino acids. From germline, CDR1 is SGHRS and CDR2 YFSETQ. The DNA for the CDR3 is TGCGCCAGCAGCGCGACGGCGCGGAGCATGAACACTGAAGCTTTCTTT. It specifies CASSATARSMNTEAFF.

This clone has more than one count but fewer than ten. The gene calls are TRBV11-2 and TRBJ1-3, with 7 bases lining up with TRBD1. CDR3 length equals 16 residues. Germline V lookup: CDR1 SGHAT, CDR2 FQNNGV. V shed 5 bases, J shed 4 bases, and the junction held 11 bases outside the gene matches. CDR3 region: CASSVRGGAGGNTIYF. In DNA form, the CDR3 reads TGTGCCAGCAGCGTCAGAGGGGGCGCGGGGGGAAACACCATATATTTT.

The V call is TRBV5-1, the J call TRBJ2-1; 7 bases are a match to TRBD1. The trim removed 6 bases at V and 0 bases at J, leaving 18 bases unmatched. CDR1 is SGHRS, CDR2 YFSETQ, per germline. The CDR3 runs to 19 residues. The CDR3 loop reads CASTPRPYLRDSSYNEQFF. CDR3 bases: TGCGCCAGCACCCCACGACCTTATCTCCGGGACAGCTCCTACAATGAGCAGTTCTTC.

This clone was seen only a few times. This chain uses TRBV2 with TRBJ1-5, with TRBD1 matching over 12 bases. Germline values: CDR1 SNHLY, CDR2 FYNNEI. The CDR3 contains 14 residues. J was trimmed by 7 bases and V by 6 bases; bases with no gene match: 4. CDR3 nucleotide sequence: TGTGCCAGCAGGGCCGGGACAGGGGGCCAGCCCCAGCATTTT. It codes for CASRAGTGGQPQHF.

The rearrangement links TRBV30 to TRBJ2-1; possible D gene TRBD2, 5 bases. The V gene's germline CDR1 is GTSNPN and CDR2 SVGIG (reference sequence). The CDR3 covers 15 residues. V dropped 0 bases and J dropped 0 bases, with 9 bases sitting between them. The CDR3 spells CAWSVPGSSYNEQFF. CDR3 nucleotide sequence: TGTGCCTGGAGTGTACCGGGGAGCTCCTACAATGAGCAGTTCTTC.

The chain combines TRBV27 with TRBJ2-7; D remains ambiguous. The germline V gene encodes CDR1 MNHEY and CDR2 SMNVEV (reference sequence). This CDR3 has 11 amino acids. V gave up 7 bases and J gave up 3 bases, with 7 bases separating them. DNA of the CDR3: TGTGCCAGCATGAACTACTACGAGCAGTACTTC. Translating it yields CASMNYYEQYF.